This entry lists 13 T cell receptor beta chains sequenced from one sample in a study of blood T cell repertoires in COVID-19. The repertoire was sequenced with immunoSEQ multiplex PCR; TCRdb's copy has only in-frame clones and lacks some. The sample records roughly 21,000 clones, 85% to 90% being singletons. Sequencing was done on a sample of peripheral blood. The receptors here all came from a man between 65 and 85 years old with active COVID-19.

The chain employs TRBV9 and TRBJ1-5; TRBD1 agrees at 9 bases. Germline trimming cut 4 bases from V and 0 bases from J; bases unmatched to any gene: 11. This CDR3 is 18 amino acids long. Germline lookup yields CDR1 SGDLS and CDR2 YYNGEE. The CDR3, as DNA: TGTGCCAGCAGCCTCCGGGACAGGGATCTATATAGCAATCAGCCCCAGCATTTT. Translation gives CASSLRDRDLYSNQPQHF.

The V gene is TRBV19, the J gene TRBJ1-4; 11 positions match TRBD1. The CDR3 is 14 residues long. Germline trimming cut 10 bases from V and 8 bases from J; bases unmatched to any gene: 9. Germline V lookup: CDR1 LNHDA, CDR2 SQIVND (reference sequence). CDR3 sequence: CAIGQGAGTEKLFF. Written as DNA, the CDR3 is TGTGCCATCGGACAGGGGGCGGGTACCGAAAAACTGTTTTTT.

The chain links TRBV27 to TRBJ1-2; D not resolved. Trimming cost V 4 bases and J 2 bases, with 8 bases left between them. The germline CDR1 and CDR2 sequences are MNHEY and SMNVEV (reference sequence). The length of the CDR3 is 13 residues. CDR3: CASSYNFNYGYTF. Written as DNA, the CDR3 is TGTGCCAGCAGTTACAATTTCAACTATGGCTACACCTTC.

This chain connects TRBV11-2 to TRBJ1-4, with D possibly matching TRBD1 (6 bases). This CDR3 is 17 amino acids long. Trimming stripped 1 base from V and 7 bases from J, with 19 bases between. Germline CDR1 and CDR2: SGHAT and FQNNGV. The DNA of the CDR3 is TGTGCCAGCAGCTTAGGCTCTCTACAGGGAGTTAGTGAAAAACTGTTTTTT. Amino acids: CASSLGSLQGVSEKLFF.

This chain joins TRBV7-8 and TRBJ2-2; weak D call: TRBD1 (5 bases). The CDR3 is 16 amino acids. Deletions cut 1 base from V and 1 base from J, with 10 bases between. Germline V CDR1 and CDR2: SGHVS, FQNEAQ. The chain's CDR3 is CASSLVLGQNTGELFF. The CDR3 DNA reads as TGTGCCAGCAGCTTAGTTTTAGGACAGAACACCGGGGAGCTGTTTTTT.

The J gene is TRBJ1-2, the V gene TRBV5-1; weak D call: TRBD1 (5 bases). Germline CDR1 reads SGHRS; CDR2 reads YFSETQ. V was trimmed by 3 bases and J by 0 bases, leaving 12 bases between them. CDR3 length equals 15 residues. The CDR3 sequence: CASSSGLTANYGYTF. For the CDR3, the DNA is TGCGCCAGCAGCTCCGGTCTGACAGCTAACTATGGCTACACCTTC.

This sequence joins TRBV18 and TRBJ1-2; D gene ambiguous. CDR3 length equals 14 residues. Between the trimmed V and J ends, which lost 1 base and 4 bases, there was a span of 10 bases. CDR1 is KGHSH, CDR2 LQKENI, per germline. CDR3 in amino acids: CASSPQEGGYGYTF. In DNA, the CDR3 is TGTGCCAGCTCACCACAGGAGGGCGGCTATGGCTACACCTTC.

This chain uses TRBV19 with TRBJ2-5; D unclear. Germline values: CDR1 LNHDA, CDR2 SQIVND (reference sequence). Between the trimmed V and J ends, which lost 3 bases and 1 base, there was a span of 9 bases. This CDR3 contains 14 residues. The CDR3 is CASSIGPTQETQYF. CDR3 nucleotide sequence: TGTGCCAGTAGTATTGGGCCTACCCAAGAGACCCAGTACTTC.

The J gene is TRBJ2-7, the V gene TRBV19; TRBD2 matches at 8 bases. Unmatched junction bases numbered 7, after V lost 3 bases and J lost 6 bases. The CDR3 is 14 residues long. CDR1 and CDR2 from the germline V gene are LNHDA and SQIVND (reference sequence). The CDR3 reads CASSMSGRGTEQYF. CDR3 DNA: TGTGCCAGTAGTATGAGCGGGAGAGGTACCGAGCAGTACTTC.

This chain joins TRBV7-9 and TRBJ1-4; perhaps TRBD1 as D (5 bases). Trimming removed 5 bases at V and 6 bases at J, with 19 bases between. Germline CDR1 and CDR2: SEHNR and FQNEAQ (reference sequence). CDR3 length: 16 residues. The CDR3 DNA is TGTGCCAGCAGCCTACCCGACAGCTCATACGATGAAAAACTGTTTTTT. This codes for CASSLPDSSYDEKLFF.

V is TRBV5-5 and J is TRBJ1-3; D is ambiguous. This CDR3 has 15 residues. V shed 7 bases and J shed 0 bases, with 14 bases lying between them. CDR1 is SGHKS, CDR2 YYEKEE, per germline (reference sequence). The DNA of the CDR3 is TGTGCCAGCCAACTCAACAGTTACTCTGGAAACACCATATATTTT. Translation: CASQLNSYSGNTIYF.

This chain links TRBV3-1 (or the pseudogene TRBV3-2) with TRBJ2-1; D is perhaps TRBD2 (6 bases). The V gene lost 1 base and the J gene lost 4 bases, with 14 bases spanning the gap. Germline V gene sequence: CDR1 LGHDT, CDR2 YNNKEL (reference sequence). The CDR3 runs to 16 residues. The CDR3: CASSQGGGDAYNEQFF. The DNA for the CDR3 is TGTGCCAGCAGCCAAGGGGGCGGGGACGCATACAATGAGCAGTTCTTC.

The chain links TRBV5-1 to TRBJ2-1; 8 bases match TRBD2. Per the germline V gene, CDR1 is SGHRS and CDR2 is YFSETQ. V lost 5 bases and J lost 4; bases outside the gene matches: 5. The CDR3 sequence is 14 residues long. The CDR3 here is CASSTGGGYNEQFF. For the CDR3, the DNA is TGCGCCAGCAGTACGGGAGGGGGATACAATGAGCAGTTCTTC.